This TCR beta chain is from a study of blood T cell repertoires in COVID-19. About the study: Samples representing acute and convalescent COVID-19 were sourced from the United States, Italy and Spain. Sources were T cells, B-cell-depleted T cells, or PBMCs; the material itself was cDNA or gDNA.

Regarding this clone: One junction end does not reproduce the germline sequence, and a read error may be involved.

In the source study's methods: Researchers report that nucleated cell counts were estimated from reference gene primer amplification. Repertoires were generated with immunoSEQ multiplex PCR, while TCRdb's copy carries only in-frame clones and drops some. The V and J calls and clone size are taken from that table; D and trimming were inferred from the DNA. The table has some 100,000 clones, roughly 89% seen once. Germline CDR1 and CDR2: SSHAT and FNYEAQ (reference sequence). The length of the CDR3 is 16 residues. Sequenced sample: peripheral blood. The clonotype originates from a man aged 65 to 85 with acute or convalescent COVID-19. The chain has TRBV7-7 and TRBJ2-5; TRBD2 matches at 13 bases. The CDR3 is CASSLALAGGLETQYF. CDR3 DNA: TGTGCTAGCAGCTTAGCACTAGCGGGGGGGCTGGAGACCCAGTACTTC.